The sequence of this T cell receptor (beta chain) was determined in a study of Ad26.COV2.S vaccination and SARS-CoV-2 variants. Study details: The authors gave Ad26.COV2.S intramuscularly, either once or twice 56 days apart.

With regard to this clone: Its antigen is not known.

Whole-study findings and limits: Greater spike-specific TCR breadth was seen in vaccine recipients than in placebo recipients. Reports say spike-specific CD8+ and CD4+ T cell responses covered substantial breadth after vaccination.

The data were produced by immunoSEQ multiplex PCR, yet TCRdb's version contains in-frame clones alone and is incomplete. The data contain just over 350,000 clones, 70% to 90% of them seen just once; the ten biggest clones take up 2.5% to 3.5%. Treatment denoted: around 19 received Ad26.COV2.S at low or high dose, single or two shots; 5 received placebo; per-sample allocation not given. Samples were taken on day 63 after the first vaccine or placebo injection. This adult donor, from Boston, was 18-55 years old. V lost 5 bases, J lost 0 bases, and 8 bases lay in between. The CDR3 has 14 residues. In germline, CDR1 is SEHNR, CDR2 FQNEAQ (reference sequence).

The clonotype originates from a person between 18 and 59 years old who received the Ad26.COV2.S COVID-19 vaccine or a placebo. The chain recombines TRBV7-9 with TRBJ1-3; no clear D. Source: peripheral blood, taken in a trial of Ad26.COV2.S vaccine versus placebo. The CDR3 spells CASSPDHSGNTIYF. Here the CDR3 DNA reads TGTGCCAGCAGCCCCGATCACTCTGGAAACACCATATATTTT. The full variable domain, completed using reference TRBV7-9 and TRBJ1-3, is DTGVSQNPRHKITKRGQNVTFRCDPISEHNRLYWYRQTLGQGPEFLTYFQNEAQLEKSRLLSDRFSAERPKGSFSTLEIQRTEQGDSAMYLCASSPDHSGNTIYFGEGSWLTVV.